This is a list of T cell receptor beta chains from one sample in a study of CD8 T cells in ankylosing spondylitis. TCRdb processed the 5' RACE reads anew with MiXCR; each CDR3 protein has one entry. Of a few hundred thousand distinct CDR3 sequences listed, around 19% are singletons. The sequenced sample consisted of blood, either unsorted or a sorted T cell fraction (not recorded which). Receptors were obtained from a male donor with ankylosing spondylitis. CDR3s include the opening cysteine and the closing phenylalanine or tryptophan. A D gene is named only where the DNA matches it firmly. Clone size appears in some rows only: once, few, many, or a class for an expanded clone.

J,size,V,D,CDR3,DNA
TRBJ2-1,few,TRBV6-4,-,CASSDSEYNEQFF,TGTGCCAGCAGTGACTCGGAGTACAATGAGCAGTTCTTC
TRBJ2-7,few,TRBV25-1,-,CASGPRGDGYEQYF,TGTGCCAGCGGGCCCAGGGGGGACGGCTACGAGCAGTACTTC
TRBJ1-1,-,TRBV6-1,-,CASRVAMNTEAFF,TGTGCCAGCAGGGTAGCCATGAACACTGAAGCTTTCTTT
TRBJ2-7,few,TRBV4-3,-,CASSPAEGTNYEQYF,TGCGCCAGCAGCCCCGCAGAGGGGACCAATTACGAGCAGTACTTC
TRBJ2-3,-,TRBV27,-,CASSYRFSTDTQYF,TGTGCCAGCAGTTACAGGTTTAGCACAGATACGCAGTATTTT
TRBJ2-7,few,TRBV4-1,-,CASSPFGGGGEQYF,TGCGCCAGCAGCCCCTTTGGGGGTGGGGGCGAGCAGTACTTC
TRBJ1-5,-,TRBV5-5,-,CASSSGAGNQPQHF,TGTGCCAGCAGCTCAGGGGCTGGCAATCAGCCCCAGCATTTT
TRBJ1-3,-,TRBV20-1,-,CSARDIQGRSGNTIYF,TGCAGTGCTAGAGATATCCAGGGCCGCTCTGGAAACACCATATATTTT
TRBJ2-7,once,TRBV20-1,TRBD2,CSASKVREWSYEQYF,TGCAGTGCTTCAAAGGTGCGGGAGTGGTCCTACGAGCAGTACTTC
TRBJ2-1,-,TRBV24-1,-,CATSDLNSYNEQFF,TGTGCCACCAGTGATTTGAACTCTTACAATGAGCAGTTCTTC
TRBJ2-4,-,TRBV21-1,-,CASIRGDKAAKNIQYF,TGTGCCAGCATTAGGGGGGATAAGGCGGCCAAAAACATTCAGTACTTC
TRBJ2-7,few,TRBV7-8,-,CASSKPGTTYEQYF,TGTGCCAGCAGCAAACCAGGGACCACCTACGAGCAGTACTTC
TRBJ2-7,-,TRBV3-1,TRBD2,CASSQGLAPYEQYF,TGTGCCAGCAGCCAAGGACTAGCCCCCTACGAGCAGTACTTC
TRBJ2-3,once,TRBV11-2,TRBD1,CASSSRDPDRGRTDTQYF,TGTGCCAGCAGCTCGCGCGACCCAGACAGGGGAAGGACAGATACGCAGTATTTT
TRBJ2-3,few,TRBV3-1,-,CASSQDRGEGLNTDTQYF,TGTGCCAGCAGCCAAGATAGGGGGGAGGGCCTCAACACAGATACGCAGTATTTT
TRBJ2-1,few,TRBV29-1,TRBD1,CSVEATGGTEQFF,TGCAGCGTTGAGGCGACAGGGGGCACTGAGCAGTTCTTC
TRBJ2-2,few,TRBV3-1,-,CATRGVEAGELFF,TGTGCCACCCGAGGGGTAGAGGCCGGGGAGCTGTTTTTT
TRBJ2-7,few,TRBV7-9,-,CASSLAPGSSDEQYF,TGTGCCAGCAGCTTAGCACCTGGGTCCAGCGACGAGCAGTACTTC
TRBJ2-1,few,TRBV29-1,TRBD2,CSVEPSGSYNEQFF,TGCAGCGTTGAACCGAGCGGGAGCTACAATGAGCAGTTCTTC
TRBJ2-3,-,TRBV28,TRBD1,CASSFPTGSTTDTQYF,TGTGCCAGCAGTTTCCCGACAGGGTCCACCACAGATACGCAGTATTTT
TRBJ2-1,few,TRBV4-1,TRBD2,CASSQVPGGEGYNEQFF,TGCGCCAGCAGCCAAGTCCCCGGCGGGGAGGGCTACAATGAGCAGTTCTTC
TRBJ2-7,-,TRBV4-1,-,CASSQDPLDYEQYF,TGCGCCAGCAGCCAAGACCCTTTAGACTACGAGCAGTACTTC
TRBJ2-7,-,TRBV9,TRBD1,CASSVDWGQGKGEQYF,TGTGCCAGCAGCGTAGATTGGGGACAGGGGAAAGGCGAGCAGTACTTC
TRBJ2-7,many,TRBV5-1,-,CASSLDRHYEQYF,TGCGCCAGCAGCCTCGACAGACACTACGAGCAGTACTTC
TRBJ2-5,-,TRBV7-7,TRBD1,CASSAAAWDTQGETQYF,TGTGCTAGCAGCGCAGCCGCCTGGGACACACAGGGGGAGACCCAGTACTTC
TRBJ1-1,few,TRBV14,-,CASSPRPGNTEAFF,TGTGCCAGCAGCCCGAGGCCTGGGAACACTGAAGCTTTCTTT
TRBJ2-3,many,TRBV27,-,CASSGGRDILSTDTQYF,TGTGCCAGCAGCGGGGGACGGGACATCTTAAGCACAGATACGCAGTATTTT
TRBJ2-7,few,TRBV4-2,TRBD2,CASSQREASSYEQYF,TGTGCCAGCAGCCAGCGGGAGGCTAGCTCCTACGAGCAGTACTTC
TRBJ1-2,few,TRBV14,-,CASSPYPGNYGYTF,TGTGCCAGCAGCCCCTACCCGGGTAACTATGGCTACACCTTC
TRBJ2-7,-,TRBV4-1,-,CASSPVTLSEQYF,TGCGCCAGCAGCCCAGTGACCCTATCCGAGCAGTACTTC
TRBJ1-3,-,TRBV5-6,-,CASSLGAMAYTIYF,TGTGCCAGCAGCTTGGGGGCCATGGCCTACACCATATATTTT
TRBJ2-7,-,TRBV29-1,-,CSVDPGGNEQYF,TGCAGCGTTGATCCAGGGGGGAACGAGCAGTACTTC
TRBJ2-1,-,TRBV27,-,CASSGQVTQEFF,TGTGCCAGCAGCGGTCAGGTTACTCAGGAGTTCTTC
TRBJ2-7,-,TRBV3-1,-,CASSSSRGYEQYF,TGTGCCAGCAGCTCATCCCGGGGGTACGAGCAGTACTTC
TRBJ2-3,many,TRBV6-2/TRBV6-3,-,CASSRAQEWADTQYF,TGTGCCAGCAGTAGGGCCCAAGAGTGGGCTGATACGCAGTATTTT
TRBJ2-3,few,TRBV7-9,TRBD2,CASTVIAGSGADTQYF,TGTGCCAGCACCGTAATAGCGGGGTCGGGCGCAGATACGCAGTATTTT
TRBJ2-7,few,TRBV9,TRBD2,CASSAGGRAPHEQYF,TGTGCCAGCAGTGCGGGTGGGAGGGCCCCCCACGAGCAGTACTTC
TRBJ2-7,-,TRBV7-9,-,CASIPSLGSYEQYF,TGTGCCAGCATCCCCAGTTTGGGCTCCTACGAGCAGTACTTC
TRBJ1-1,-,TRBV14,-,CASSQDLDTEAFF,TGTGCCAGCAGCCAAGATCTCGACACTGAAGCTTTCTTT
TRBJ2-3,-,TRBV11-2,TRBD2,CASSDPTSGVTDTQYF,TGTGCCAGCAGCGACCCGACTAGCGGGGTCACAGATACGCAGTATTTT
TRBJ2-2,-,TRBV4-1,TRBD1,CASSQGDQGAGELFF,TGCGCCAGCAGCCAAGGGGACCAGGGGGCCGGGGAGCTGTTTTTT
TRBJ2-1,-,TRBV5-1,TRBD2,CASSTTSGGRQDNEQFF,TGCGCCAGCAGCACTACTAGCGGGGGCCGCCAGGACAATGAGCAGTTCTTC
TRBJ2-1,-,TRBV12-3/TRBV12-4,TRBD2,CASSPQQSSGNYDEQFF,TGTGCCAGCAGTCCCCAGCAGTCTAGCGGGAATTACGATGAGCAGTTCTTC
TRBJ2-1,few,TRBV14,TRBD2,CASSQTSGGYNEQFF,TGTGCCAGCAGCCAAACTAGCGGGGGGTACAATGAGCAGTTCTTC
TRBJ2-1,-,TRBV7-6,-,CASSFEGLDYEQFF,TGTGCCAGCAGCTTTGAGGGGTTGGATTATGAGCAGTTCTTC
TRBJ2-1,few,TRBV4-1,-,CASSGRSNEQFF,TGCGCCAGCAGCGGGAGAAGCAATGAGCAGTTCTTC
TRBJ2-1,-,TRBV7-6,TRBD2,CASSLGTSGVHEQFF,TGTGCCAGCAGCTTAGGGACTAGCGGGGTTCATGAGCAGTTCTTC
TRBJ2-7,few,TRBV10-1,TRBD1,CASRFTGTGHYEQYF,TGCGCCAGCAGATTTACCGGGACAGGCCACTACGAGCAGTACTTC
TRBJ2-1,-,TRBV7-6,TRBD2,CASSSGTNLDEQFF,TGTGCCAGCAGCTCCGGGACTAATCTCGATGAGCAGTTCTTC
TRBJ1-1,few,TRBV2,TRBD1,CASSDPGQGSFF,TGTGCCAGCAGTGACCCGGGACAGGGCTCTTTCTTT
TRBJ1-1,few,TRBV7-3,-,CASSLDGVNTEAFF,TGTGCCAGCAGCTTGGACGGAGTCAACACTGAAGCTTTCTTT
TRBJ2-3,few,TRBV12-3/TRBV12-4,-,CASSPTRGSTDTQYF,TGTGCCAGCAGCCCCACGCGGGGATCCACAGATACGCAGTATTTT
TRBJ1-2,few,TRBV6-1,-,CASSELGARVPPGYTF,TGTGCCAGCAGTGAACTGGGCGCCAGGGTACCTCCAGGCTACACCTTC
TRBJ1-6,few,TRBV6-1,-,CASSVDSSYNSPLHF,TGTGCCAGCAGTGTGGACAGCTCCTATAATTCACCCCTCCACTTT
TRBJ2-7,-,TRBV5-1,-,CASSLGEGAGAYEQYF,TGCGCCAGCAGCTTGGGGGAGGGGGCTGGAGCCTACGAGCAGTACTTC